This is a list of T cell receptor beta chains from one sample in a study of T cell responses to AZD1222 COVID-19 vaccine. Libraries were prepared by immunoSEQ multiplex PCR; TCRdb keeps only in-frame clonotypes and omits some of them. The data contain fewer than 200,000 clones, around 85% of them seen just once; the ten biggest clones take up roughly 0.98%. Material: peripheral blood, obtained 28 days after the second AZD1222 dose. Receptor source: an adult who received the AZD1222 COVID-19 vaccine. The CDR3 runs from the conserved cysteine through the conserved F or W. The order of the fields is D gene, V gene, J gene, clone size, CDR3 DNA, CDR3 protein. D genes are given only for firm matches. Size values are once, few and many counts, or a class for expanded clones, and some rows have none.

D: -
V: TRBV5-1
J: TRBJ2-5
size: -
DNA: TGCGCCAGCAGCTCTCAGATGTTGGGAGAGACCCAGTACTTC
CDR3: CASSSQMLGETQYF

D: -
V: TRBV3-1/TRBV3-2
J: TRBJ1-1
size: -
DNA: TGTGCCAGCAGAAACGAGGGGGGTAGGTACACTGAAGCTTTCTTT
CDR3: CASRNEGGRYTEAFF

D: TRBD1
V: TRBV5-4
J: TRBJ1-5
size: -
DNA: TGTGCCAGCAGCTTGGGACAGGGGGCTGGGCAGCCCCAGCATTTT
CDR3: CASSLGQGAGQPQHF

D: -
V: TRBV10-3
J: TRBJ1-2
size: -
DNA: TGTGCCATCAGTGACCCGACAGAATCTAACTATGGCTACACCTTC
CDR3: CAISDPTESNYGYTF

D: TRBD2
V: TRBV2
J: TRBJ2-2
size: -
DNA: TGTGCCAGCAGTGTACCGGCGGGGGACACCGGGGAGCTGTTTTTT
CDR3: CASSVPAGDTGELFF

D: -
V: TRBV7-2
J: TRBJ1-4
size: -
DNA: TGTGCCAGCAGCCTCCGCGTCAGGTCAACTAATGAAAAACTGTTTTTT
CDR3: CASSLRVRSTNEKLFF

D: -
V: TRBV10-1
J: TRBJ2-3
size: -
DNA: TGCGCCAGCAGTAATAGGAGGTTCGGCACAGATACGCAGTATTTT
CDR3: CASSNRRFGTDTQYF

D: -
V: TRBV11-2
J: TRBJ2-5
size: once
DNA: TGTGCCAGCAGCTCCCCCGGGGTTCATGAGACCCAGTACTTC
CDR3: CASSSPGVHETQYF

D: -
V: TRBV10-3
J: TRBJ1-5
size: -
DNA: TGTGCCATCAGTGAGTCTCCCTGGAGGGGGACGGGCAATCAGCCCCAGCATTTT
CDR3: CAISESPWRGTGNQPQHF

D: -
V: TRBV7-6
J: TRBJ1-2
size: once
DNA: TGTGCCAGCAGCCCTAGCGGCCAGAGTGTTAACTATGGCTACACCTTC
CDR3: CASSPSGQSVNYGYTF

D: -
V: TRBV5-1
J: TRBJ2-7
size: -
DNA: TGCGCCAGCAGCTTGTCGGGGCAGGGGTCGACCTACGAGCAGTACTTC
CDR3: CASSLSGQGSTYEQYF

D: -
V: TRBV9
J: TRBJ2-3
size: -
DNA: TGTGCCAGCAGCGTCGCGGGTGCTAGCACAGATACGCAGTATTTT
CDR3: CASSVAGASTDTQYF

D: -
V: TRBV6-5
J: TRBJ1-1
size: -
DNA: TGTGCCAGCAGTCCCTTATTGGGGTCCACTGAAGCTTTCTTT
CDR3: CASSPLLGSTEAFF

D: -
V: TRBV25-1
J: TRBJ1-4
size: -
DNA: TGTGCCAGCAGAGACGTGGGGGAAAAACTGTTTTTT
CDR3: CASRDVGEKLFF

D: -
V: TRBV5-4
J: TRBJ1-3
size: -
DNA: TGTGCCAGCAGCCCCGAGGGGGCTGGAAACACCATATATTTT
CDR3: CASSPEGAGNTIYF

D: -
V: TRBV6-5
J: TRBJ1-2
size: -
DNA: TGTGCCAGCAGCTCTCTCCGAGGGTATGGCTACACCTTC
CDR3: CASSSLRGYGYTF

D: -
V: TRBV25-1
J: TRBJ1-2
size: -
DNA: TGTGCCAGCGCCGGGCCCCGGAGGGGCTACACCTTC
CDR3: CASAGPRRGYTF

D: TRBD2
V: TRBV11-3
J: TRBJ2-1
size: -
DNA: TGTGCCAGCAGCCAAACCCGGACTAGCGGCCAGTTCTTC
CDR3: CASSQTRTSGQFF

D: -
V: TRBV27
J: TRBJ2-7
size: -
DNA: TGTGCCAGCAGTTCCCAAAGTAACGAGCAGTACTTC
CDR3: CASSSQSNEQYF

D: -
V: TRBV19
J: TRBJ1-3
size: once
DNA: TGTGCCAGTAGCCCGGACCCATCTGGAAACACCATATATTTT
CDR3: CASSPDPSGNTIYF

D: -
V: TRBV7-2
J: TRBJ1-2
size: -
DNA: TGTGCCAGCAGCTTAGCGCACGTAGGATATGGCTACACCTTC
CDR3: CASSLAHVGYGYTF

D: -
V: TRBV11-2
J: TRBJ1-6
size: few
DNA: TGTGCCAGCAGCTTCTGGCTCGGGCGTAATAATTCACCCCTCCACTTT
CDR3: CASSFWLGRNNSPLHF

D: TRBD1
V: TRBV7-9
J: TRBJ1-2
size: -
DNA: TGTGCCAGCAGCCCGGGGACAGTTAACTATGGCTACACCTTC
CDR3: CASSPGTVNYGYTF

D: -
V: TRBV6-5
J: TRBJ2-5
size: -
DNA: TGTGCCAGCATTGGTCAGTTCCAAGAGACCCAGTACTTC
CDR3: CASIGQFQETQYF

D: -
V: TRBV15
J: TRBJ1-3
size: -
DNA: TGTGCCACCAGCAAAGGGGGGGGGATTACTGGAAACACCATATATTTT
CDR3: CATSKGGGITGNTIYF

D: TRBD1
V: TRBV30
J: TRBJ1-5
size: -
DNA: TGTGCCTGGAGTGTAGGGGCCGGGACAGGGAGGAATCAGCCCCAGCATTTT
CDR3: CAWSVGAGTGRNQPQHF